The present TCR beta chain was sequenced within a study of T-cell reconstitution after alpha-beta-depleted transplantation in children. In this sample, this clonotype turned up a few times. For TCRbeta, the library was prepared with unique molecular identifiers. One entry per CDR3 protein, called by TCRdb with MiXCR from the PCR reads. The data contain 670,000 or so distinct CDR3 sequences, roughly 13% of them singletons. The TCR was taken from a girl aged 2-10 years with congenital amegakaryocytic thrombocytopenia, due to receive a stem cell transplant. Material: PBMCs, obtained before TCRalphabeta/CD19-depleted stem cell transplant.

CDR3 region: CSVGRGDNYGYTF. Written as DNA, the CDR3 is TGCAGCGTTGGAAGAGGGGACAACTATGGCTACACCTTC. This chain links TRBV29-1 with TRBJ1-2; TRBD1 might be the D (5 bases). The CDR3 length is 13 residues. Trimming took 4 bases from V and 2 from J, leaving 11 bases between them. Germline loops: CDR1 SQVTM, CDR2 ANQGSEA.